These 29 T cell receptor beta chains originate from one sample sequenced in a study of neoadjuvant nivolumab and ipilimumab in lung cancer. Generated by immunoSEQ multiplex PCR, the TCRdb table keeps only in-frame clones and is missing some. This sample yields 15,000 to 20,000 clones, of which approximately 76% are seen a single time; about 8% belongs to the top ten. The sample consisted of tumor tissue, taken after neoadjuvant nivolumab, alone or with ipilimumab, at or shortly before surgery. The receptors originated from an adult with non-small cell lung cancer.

The CDR3 DNA is TGTGCCAGCAGAAAGACAGGGGGTCCTTACGAGCAGTACTTC. Its protein product is CASRKTGGPYEQYF. The rearrangement joins TRBV2 to TRBJ2-7; 9 bases are shared with TRBD1. Germline V gene lookup returns CDR1 SNHLY and CDR2 FYNNEI. With V trimmed by 6 bases and J by 4 bases, 7 bases remained unmatched. This CDR3 comprises 14 residues.

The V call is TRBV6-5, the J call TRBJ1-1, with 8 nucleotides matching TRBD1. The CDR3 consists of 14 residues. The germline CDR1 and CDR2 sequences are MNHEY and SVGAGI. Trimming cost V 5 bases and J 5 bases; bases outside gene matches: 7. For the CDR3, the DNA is TGTGCCAGCAGTACAGGGGGATGGGAAACTGAAGCTTTCTTT. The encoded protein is CASSTGGWETEAFF.

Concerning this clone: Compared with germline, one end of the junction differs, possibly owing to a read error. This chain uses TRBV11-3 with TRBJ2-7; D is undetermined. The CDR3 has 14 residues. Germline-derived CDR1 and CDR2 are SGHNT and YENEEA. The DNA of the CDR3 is TGTGCCAGCAGCTTAGATCCGGCTTCCTCCGAGCAGTACTTC. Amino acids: CASSLDPASSEQYF.

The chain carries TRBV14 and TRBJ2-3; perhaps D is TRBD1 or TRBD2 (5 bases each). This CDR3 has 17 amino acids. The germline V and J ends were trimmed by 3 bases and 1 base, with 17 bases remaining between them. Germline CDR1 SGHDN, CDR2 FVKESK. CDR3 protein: CASSQAGASRRTDTQYF. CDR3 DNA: TGTGCCAGCAGCCAGGCCGGGGCCAGCCGTCGCACAGATACGCAGTATTTT.

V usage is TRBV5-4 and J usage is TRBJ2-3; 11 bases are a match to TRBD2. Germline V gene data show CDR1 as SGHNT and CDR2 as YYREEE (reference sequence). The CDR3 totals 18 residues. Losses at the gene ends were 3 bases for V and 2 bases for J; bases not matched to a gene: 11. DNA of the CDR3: TGTGCCAGCAGCTCGGGCCGGACTAGCGGGCTTCCCACAGATACGCAGTATTTT. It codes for CASSSGRTSGLPTDTQYF.

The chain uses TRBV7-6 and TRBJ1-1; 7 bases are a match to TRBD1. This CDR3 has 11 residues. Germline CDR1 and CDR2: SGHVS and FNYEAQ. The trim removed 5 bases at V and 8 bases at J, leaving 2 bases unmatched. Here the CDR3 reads CASSLDREAFF. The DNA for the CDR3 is TGTGCCAGCAGCCTGGACAGGGAAGCTTTCTTT. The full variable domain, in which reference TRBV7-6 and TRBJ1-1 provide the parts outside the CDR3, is GAGVSQSPRYKVTKRGQDVALRCDPISGHVSLYWYRQALGQGPEFLTYFNYEAQQDKSGLPNDRFSAERPEGSISTLTIQRTEQRDSAMYRCASSLDREAFFGQGTRLTVV.

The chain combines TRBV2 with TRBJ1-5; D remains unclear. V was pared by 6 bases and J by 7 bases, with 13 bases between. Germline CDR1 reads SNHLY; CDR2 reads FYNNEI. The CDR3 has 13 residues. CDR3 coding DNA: TGTGCCAGCAGCCAAGGGCAGAACCAGCCCCAGCATTTT. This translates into CASSQGQNQPQHF.

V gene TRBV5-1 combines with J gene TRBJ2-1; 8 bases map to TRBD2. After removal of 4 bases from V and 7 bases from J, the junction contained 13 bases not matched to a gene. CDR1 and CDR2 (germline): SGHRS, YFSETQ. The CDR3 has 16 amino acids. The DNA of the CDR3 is TGCGCCAGCAGCCCCCAATACGGGGGGGGGTATAATGAGCAGTTCTTC. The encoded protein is CASSPQYGGGYNEQFF.

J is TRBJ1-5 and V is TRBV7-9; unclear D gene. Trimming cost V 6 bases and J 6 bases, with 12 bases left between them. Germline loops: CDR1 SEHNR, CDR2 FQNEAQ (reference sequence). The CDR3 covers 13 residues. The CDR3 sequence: CASSRAVGQPQHF. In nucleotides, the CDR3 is TGTGCCAGCAGTAGGGCGGTGGGTCAGCCCCAGCATTTT. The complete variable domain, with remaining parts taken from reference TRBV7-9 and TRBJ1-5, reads DTGVSQNPRHKITKRGQNVTFRCDPISEHNRLYWYRQTLGQGPEFLTYFQNEAQLEKSRLLSDRFSAERPKGSFSTLEIQRTEQGDSAMYLCASSRAVGQPQHFGDGTRLSIL.

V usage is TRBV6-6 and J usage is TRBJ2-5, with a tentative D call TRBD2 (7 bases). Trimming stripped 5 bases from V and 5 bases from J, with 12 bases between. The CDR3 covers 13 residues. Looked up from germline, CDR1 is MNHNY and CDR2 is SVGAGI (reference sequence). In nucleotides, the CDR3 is TGTGCCAGCAGTACCGGGGGGCTGGAGACCCAGTACTTC. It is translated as CASSTGGLETQYF.

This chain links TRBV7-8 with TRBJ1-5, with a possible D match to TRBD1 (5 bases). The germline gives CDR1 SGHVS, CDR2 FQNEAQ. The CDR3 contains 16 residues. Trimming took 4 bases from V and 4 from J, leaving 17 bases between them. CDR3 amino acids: CASSWDQRGWNQPQHF. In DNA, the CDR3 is TGTGCCAGCAGCTGGGATCAGAGGGGTTGGAATCAGCCCCAGCATTTT.

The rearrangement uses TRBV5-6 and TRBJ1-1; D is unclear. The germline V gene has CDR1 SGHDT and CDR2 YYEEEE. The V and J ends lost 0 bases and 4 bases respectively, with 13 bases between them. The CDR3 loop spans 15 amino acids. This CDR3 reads CASSLDQGGITEAFF. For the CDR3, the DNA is TGTGCCAGCAGCTTGGACCAAGGTGGGATCACTGAAGCTTTCTTT.

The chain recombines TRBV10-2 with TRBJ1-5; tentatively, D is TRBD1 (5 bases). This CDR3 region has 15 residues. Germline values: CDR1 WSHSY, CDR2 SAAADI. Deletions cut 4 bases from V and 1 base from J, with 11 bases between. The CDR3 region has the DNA TGCGCCAGCAGTGGGAGGGACGGCAGCAATCAGCCCCAGCATTTT. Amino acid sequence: CASSGRDGSNQPQHF.

In DNA, the CDR3 is TGCGCCACCCCGACGGGAAACACCGGGGAGCTGTTTTTT. It translates to CATPTGNTGELFF. This rearrangement joins TRBV5-1 to TRBJ2-2; D is possibly TRBD2 (5 bases). CDR3 length: 13 amino acids. Trimming stripped 9 bases from V and 2 bases from J, with 11 bases between. Germline-derived CDR1 and CDR2 are SGHRS and YFSETQ.

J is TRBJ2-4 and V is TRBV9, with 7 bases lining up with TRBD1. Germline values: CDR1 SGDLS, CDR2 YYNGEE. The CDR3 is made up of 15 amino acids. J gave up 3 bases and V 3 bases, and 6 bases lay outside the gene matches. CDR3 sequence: CASSAHGTDKNIQYF. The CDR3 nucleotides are TGTGCCAGCAGCGCACACGGGACAGACAAAAACATTCAGTACTTC.

CDR3 sequence (DNA): TGTGCCAGCAGCCGTCAGCGGGGCGACCCCTGGGGGAACACAGATACGCAGTATTTT. This translates into CASSRQRGDPWGNTDTQYF. V usage is TRBV7-2 and J usage is TRBJ2-3; 7 nucleotides agree with TRBD2. CDR1 and CDR2 (germline): SGHTA, FQGNSA. After removal of 5 bases from V and 2 bases from J, the junction contained 19 bases not matched to a gene. The CDR3 is 19 residues long. The whole variable domain, filled in from reference TRBV7-2 and TRBJ2-3, reads GAGVSQSPSNKVTEKGKDVELRCDPISGHTALYWYRQSLGQGLEFLIYFQGNSAPDKSGLPSDRFSAERTGGSVSTLTIQRTQQEDSAVYLCASSRQRGDPWGNTDTQYFGPGTRLTVL.

The CDR3 DNA reads TGTGCCAGCAGCTCTCAGGGGCCACCGCGTACTTCGAATGAAAAACTGTTTTTT. The encoded protein is CASSSQGPPRTSNEKLFF. The rearrangement joins TRBV7-9 to TRBJ1-4; the D gene is possibly TRBD1 (6 bases). The V gene lost 4 bases and the J gene lost 5 bases, with 23 bases spanning the gap. CDR1 and CDR2 from the germline V gene are SEHNR and FQNEAQ (reference sequence). The CDR3 loop spans 18 amino acids.

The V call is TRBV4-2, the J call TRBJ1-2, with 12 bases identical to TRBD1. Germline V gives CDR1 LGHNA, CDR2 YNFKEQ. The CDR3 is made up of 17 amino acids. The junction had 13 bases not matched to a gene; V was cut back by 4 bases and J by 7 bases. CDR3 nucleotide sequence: TGTGCCAGCAGCCCCACCGGGGACAGGGGGCGTATCGTTGGCTACACCTTC. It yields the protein CASSPTGDRGRIVGYTF.

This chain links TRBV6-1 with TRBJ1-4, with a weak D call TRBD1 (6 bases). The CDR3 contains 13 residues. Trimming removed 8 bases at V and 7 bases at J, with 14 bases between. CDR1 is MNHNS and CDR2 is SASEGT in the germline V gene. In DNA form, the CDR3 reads TGTGCCAGCCAAGGGGGTCGTCTTGAAAAACTGTTTTTT. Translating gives CASQGGRLEKLFF.

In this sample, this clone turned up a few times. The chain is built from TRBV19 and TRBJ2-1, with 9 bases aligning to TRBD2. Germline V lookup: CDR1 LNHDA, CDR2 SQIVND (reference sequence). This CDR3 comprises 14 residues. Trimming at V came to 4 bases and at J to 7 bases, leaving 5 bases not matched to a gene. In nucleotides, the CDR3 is TGTGCCAGTAGTACTAGCGGGGTCTGGAATGAGCAGTTCTTC. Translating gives CASSTSGVWNEQFF.

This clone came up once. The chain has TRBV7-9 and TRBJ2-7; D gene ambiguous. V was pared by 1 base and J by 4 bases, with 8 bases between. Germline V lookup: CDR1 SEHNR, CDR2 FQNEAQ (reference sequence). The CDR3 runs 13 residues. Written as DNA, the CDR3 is TGTGCCAGCAGCTTAGTAGATTCTTACGAGCAGTACTTC. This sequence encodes CASSLVDSYEQYF. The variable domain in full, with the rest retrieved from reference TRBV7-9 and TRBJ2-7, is DTGVSQNPRHKITKRGQNVTFRCDPISEHNRLYWYRQTLGQGPEFLTYFQNEAQLEKSRLLSDRFSAERPKGSFSTLEIQRTEQGDSAMYLCASSLVDSYEQYFGPGTRLTVT.

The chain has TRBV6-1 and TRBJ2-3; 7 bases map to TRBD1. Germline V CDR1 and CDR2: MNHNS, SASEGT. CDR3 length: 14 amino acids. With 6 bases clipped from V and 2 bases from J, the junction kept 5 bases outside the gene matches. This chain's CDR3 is CASRLTGTTDTQYF. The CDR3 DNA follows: TGTGCCAGCAGACTGACAGGGACCACAGATACGCAGTATTTT.

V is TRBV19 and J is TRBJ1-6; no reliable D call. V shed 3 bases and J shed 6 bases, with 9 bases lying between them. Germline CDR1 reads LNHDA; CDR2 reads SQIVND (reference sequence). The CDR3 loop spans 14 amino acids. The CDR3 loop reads CASSMALANSPLHF. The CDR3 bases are TGTGCCAGTAGTATGGCCCTGGCTAATTCACCCCTCCACTTT.

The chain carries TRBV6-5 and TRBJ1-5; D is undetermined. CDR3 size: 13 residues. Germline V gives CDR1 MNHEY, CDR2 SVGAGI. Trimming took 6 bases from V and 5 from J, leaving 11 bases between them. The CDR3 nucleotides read TGTGCCAGCAGCTCACAAAAGTATCAGCCCCAGCATTTT. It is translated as CASSSQKYQPQHF.

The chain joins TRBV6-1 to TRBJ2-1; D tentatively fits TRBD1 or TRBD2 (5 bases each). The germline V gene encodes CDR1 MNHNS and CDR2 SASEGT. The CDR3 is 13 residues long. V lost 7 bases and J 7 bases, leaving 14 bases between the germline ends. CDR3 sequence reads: CASNLKGTNEQFF. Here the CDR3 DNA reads TGTGCCAGCAACCTTAAAGGGACGAATGAGCAGTTCTTC.

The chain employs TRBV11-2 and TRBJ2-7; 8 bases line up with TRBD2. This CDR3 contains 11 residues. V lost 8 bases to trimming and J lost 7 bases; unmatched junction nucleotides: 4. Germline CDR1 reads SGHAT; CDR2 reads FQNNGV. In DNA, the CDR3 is TGTGCCAGCGGACTAGCTGGAGAGCAGTACTTC. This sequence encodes CASGLAGEQYF.

The CDR3 sequence: CATSRDKTSRGLFF. CDR3 DNA: TGTGCCACCAGCAGAGATAAAACGTCACGAGGACTGTTTTTT. The gene calls are TRBV15 and TRBJ1-4; no definite D call. The ends were cut back, 0 bases at V and 13 bases at J, with 15 bases in the middle. Germline CDR1 and CDR2: LNHNV and YYDKDF (reference sequence). This CDR3 spans 14 amino acids.

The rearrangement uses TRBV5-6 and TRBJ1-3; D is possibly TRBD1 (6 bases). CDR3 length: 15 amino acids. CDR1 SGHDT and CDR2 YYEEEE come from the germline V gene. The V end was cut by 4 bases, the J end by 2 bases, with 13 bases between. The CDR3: CASSDTGSAGNTIYF. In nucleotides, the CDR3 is TGTGCCAGCAGCGATACAGGGAGCGCTGGAAACACCATATATTTT.

CDR3 nucleotide sequence: TGTGCCAGCAGCCCCCATGGGGGCCCGGGACACCCGCCTGAAGCTTTCTTT. Translated, it gives CASSPHGGPGHPPEAFF. V is TRBV7-8 and J is TRBJ1-1; maybe TRBD1 (6 bases). There are 17 residues in the CDR3. Germline V lookup: CDR1 SGHVS, CDR2 FQNEAQ. Trimming took off 5 bases at V and 6 bases at J, with 25 bases between the two ends.